One and the same sample provided the 25 T cell receptor beta chains below, sequenced in a study of blood T cell repertoires in COVID-19 (dated by TCRdb to between 2020 and 2021). The library was made by the immunoSEQ multiplex PCR assay. Drawn from immuneACCESS, this table holds only the in-frame rearrangements with V and J called that TCRdb kept. Clones are partly lost; checked studies trace under half to an unresolved V gene and leave the rest unexplained. The sample table contains around 250,000 clones; only one count was recorded for about 80% of them. Around 3.6% of the sample is taken by the ten largest. Sequencing used PBMCs or T cells enriched from blood (not recorded which). The receptors were gathered from a middle-aged man who had recovered from COVID-19.

V and J are TRBV2 and TRBJ1-5, with D possibly TRBD1 on 5 matching bases. The V end lost 5 bases, the J end lost 0 bases, and 8 bases lay between the germline ends. This CDR3 region has 14 residues. Germline V gives CDR1 SNHLY, CDR2 FYNNEI. CDR3 nucleotide sequence: TGTGCCAGCAGTTATGACAGTAGCAATCAGCCCCAGCATTTT. Translation gives CASSYDSSNQPQHF.

This chain joins TRBV5-4 and TRBJ2-6, with a weak D call TRBD1 (6 bases). The CDR3 extends over 19 amino acids. V was clipped by 4 bases and J by 0 bases, with 20 bases between them. From germline, CDR1 is SGHNT and CDR2 YYREEE (reference sequence). CDR3 amino acids: CASSPTIYRDGSGANVLTF. The CDR3 nucleotides read TGTGCCAGCAGCCCGACGATCTACAGGGATGGCTCTGGGGCCAACGTCCTGACTTTC. The full variable domain, its missing parts supplied by reference TRBV5-4 and TRBJ2-6, is ETGVTQSPTHLIKTRGQQVTLRCSSQSGHNTVSWYQQALGQGPQFIFQYYREEENGRGNFPPRFSGLQFPNYSSELNVNALELDDSALYLCASSPTIYRDGSGANVLTFGAGSRLTVL.

This chain uses TRBV19 with TRBJ1-3; perhaps TRBD1 as D (6 bases). This CDR3 is 16 amino acids long. V was trimmed by 7 bases and J by 0 bases, leaving 16 bases between them. The V gene's germline CDR1 is LNHDA and CDR2 SQIVND (reference sequence). CDR3 protein: CASTTQGRSSGNTIYF. CDR3 nucleotides: TGTGCCAGTACCACACAGGGACGCAGCTCTGGAAACACCATATATTTT.

The V call is TRBV4-2, the J call TRBJ2-1; 10 bases agree with TRBD1. The V segment lost 4 bases and the J segment 0 bases; nucleotides outside the gene matches: 6. CDR3 length equals 17 residues. Germline V gene lookup returns CDR1 LGHNA and CDR2 YNFKEQ. The CDR3 DNA reads as TGTGCCAGCAGCCCCGGACAGGGGGGAAGCTCCTACAATGAGCAGTTCTTC. It specifies CASSPGQGGSSYNEQFF.

This chain links TRBV2 with TRBJ2-5; 7 bases align to TRBD1. The junction had 5 bases not matched to a gene; V was cut back by 4 bases and J by 0 bases. CDR3 length: 15 residues. CDR1 is SNHLY, CDR2 FYNNEI, per germline. CDR3 nucleotides: TGTGCCAGCAGTGGAGGACAGGCACACCAAGAGACCCAGTACTTC. Amino acids: CASSGGQAHQETQYF.

The V gene is TRBV5-1, the J gene TRBJ2-7; 9 nucleotides line up with TRBD1. Unmatched junction bases numbered 10, after V lost 4 bases and J lost 5 bases. Germline assignment: CDR1 SGHRS and CDR2 YFSETQ. The CDR3 length is 15 residues. CDR3 protein: CASSPNPGQGHEQYF. DNA of the CDR3: TGCGCCAGCAGCCCCAATCCGGGACAGGGCCACGAGCAGTACTTC.

The V gene is TRBV11-2, the J gene TRBJ1-5; D may be TRBD1 (5 bases). The CDR3 sequence is 15 residues long. Germline CDR1 is SGHAT and CDR2 is FQNNGV. Trimming pared 5 bases from V and 1 base from J, leaving 12 bases between. CDR3 sequence reads: CASSPSTGSNQPQHF. In DNA form, the CDR3 reads TGTGCCAGCAGCCCCTCAACAGGAAGCAATCAGCCCCAGCATTTT.

This clone has a single count. The CDR3 loop reads CATEMTSGSLYNEQFF. CDR3 nucleotides: TGTGCCACCGAAATGACTAGCGGGAGTTTATACAATGAGCAGTTCTTC. The chain has TRBV10-3 and TRBJ2-1, with 12 bases fitting TRBD2. V trimming: 10 bases; J trimming: 4 bases; junction bases outside the gene matches: 11. Germline V gives CDR1 ENHRY, CDR2 SYGVKD. The CDR3 is 16 residues long.

The J gene is TRBJ2-7, the V gene TRBV13; 10 bases agree with TRBD2. This CDR3 is 16 amino acids long. V gave up 4 bases and J gave up 5 bases; unmatched junction bases: 11. In germline, CDR1 is PRHDT, CDR2 FYEKMQ (reference sequence). The CDR3 is CASSYWTSGSVHEQYF. The CDR3 nucleotides are TGTGCCAGCAGCTATTGGACTAGCGGTTCTGTCCACGAGCAGTACTTC.

This chain uses TRBV5-6 with TRBJ1-5; 8 bases map to TRBD1. The CDR3 covers 14 residues. The V gene end was trimmed by 4 bases and the J gene end by 9 bases; junction bases not matched to a gene: 9. Germline CDR1 reads SGHDT; CDR2 reads YYEEEE. This CDR3 reads CASSMRRGRLPQHF. CDR3 nucleotide sequence: TGTGCCAGCAGCATGCGCAGGGGGCGGTTGCCCCAGCATTTT. Full variable domain (missing parts from reference TRBV5-6 and TRBJ1-5): DAGVTQSPTHLIKTRGQQVTLRCSPKSGHDTVSWYQQALGQGPQFIFQYYEEEERQRGNFPDRFSGHQFPNYSSELNVNALLLGDSALYLCASSMRRGRLPQHFGDGTRLSIL.

This clone was seen more than once but under ten times. The chain couples TRBV21-1 to TRBJ1-4. TRBV21-1 is labeled a pseudogene. The CDR3 sequence is 13 residues long. The CDR3 DNA sequence: TGTGCCATCCTACGGTCAACTAATGAAAAACTGTTTTTT. As protein: CAILRSTNEKLFF.

The chain couples TRBV2 to TRBJ1-6; 12 bases align to TRBD1. V shed 1 base, J shed 0 bases, and the junction held 7 bases outside the gene matches. CDR3 size: 20 residues. Per germline, CDR1 SNHLY and CDR2 FYNNEI. CDR3 residues: CASSEGGTGGPSSYNSPLHF. CDR3 in DNA: TGTGCCAGCAGTGAAGGTGGGACAGGGGGCCCAAGCTCCTATAATTCACCCCTCCACTTT.

The chain is built from TRBV12-3 or TRBV12-4 and TRBJ2-7, with 7 bases aligning to TRBD1. The CDR3 consists of 13 residues. J gave up 3 bases and V 3 bases, and 2 bases lay outside the gene matches. CDR3 amino acids: CASSFNRGYEQYF. The CDR3 DNA follows: TGTGCCAGCAGTTTTAACAGGGGCTACGAGCAGTACTTC.

The V call is TRBV7-6, the J call TRBJ1-5; 8 bases line up with TRBD1. Germline V lookup: CDR1 SGHVS, CDR2 FNYEAQ. V shed 1 base and J 8 bases; nucleotides not matched to a gene: 7. The CDR3 has 15 residues. The CDR3 reads CASSLGRTGLEPQHF. The CDR3 nucleotides read TGTGCCAGCAGCTTAGGCAGGACAGGGTTGGAGCCCCAGCATTTT.

CDR3 region: CASSPRSGSHEQYF. The CDR3 DNA is TGTGCCAGCAGCCCCCGGAGCGGGAGCCACGAGCAGTACTTC. The chain employs TRBV7-9 and TRBJ2-7, with 8 bases identical to TRBD2. CDR1 and CDR2 from the germline V gene are SEHNR and FQNEAQ (reference sequence). J gave up 5 bases and V 5 bases, and 8 bases lay outside the gene matches. This CDR3 has 14 residues. The full variable domain, in which reference TRBV7-9 and TRBJ2-7 provide the parts outside the CDR3, is DTGVSQNPRHKITKRGQNVTFRCDPISEHNRLYWYRQTLGQGPEFLTYFQNEAQLEKSRLLSDRFSAERPKGSFSTLEIQRTEQGDSAMYLCASSPRSGSHEQYFGPGTRLTVT.

The chain joins TRBV18 to TRBJ2-3; maybe TRBD2 (6 bases). There are 13 residues in the CDR3. Trimming stripped 1 base from V and 5 bases from J, with 7 bases between. Germline CDR1 KGHSH, CDR2 LQKENI. CDR3 amino acids: CASSPLGGDTQYF. DNA for the CDR3: TGTGCCAGCTCACCACTGGGGGGAGATACGCAGTATTTT.

This chain connects TRBV27 to TRBJ2-7, with D possibly being TRBD1 (5 bases). The CDR3 loop spans 16 amino acids. V lost 4 bases to trimming and J lost 0 bases, with 16 bases between them. The germline V gene has CDR1 MNHEY and CDR2 SMNVEV (reference sequence). The CDR3 sequence: CASSSPLRQSSYEQYF. The DNA of the CDR3 is TGTGCCAGCAGTTCCCCCCTCAGACAGAGCTCCTACGAGCAGTACTTC.

The V gene is TRBV19, the J gene TRBJ2-5; a possible D gene is TRBD1 (5 bases). V shed 7 bases and J shed 7 bases, with 10 bases lying between them. This CDR3 spans 11 amino acids. Germline-derived CDR1 and CDR2 are LNHDA and SQIVND (reference sequence). The CDR3, as DNA: TGTGCCAGTACCCAGGGTGGGACCCAGTACTTC. Protein sequence: CASTQGGTQYF.

This chain uses TRBV7-3 with TRBJ2-3; D might be TRBD1 (5 bases). Germline CDR1 reads SGHTA; CDR2 reads FQGTGA. The CDR3 covers 13 residues. Trimming shortened V by 4 bases and J by 5 bases, and 10 bases separated the two germline ends. In nucleotides, the CDR3 is TGTGCCAGCAGCTCAGGGTCAGAAGATACGCAGTATTTT. It codes for CASSSGSEDTQYF.

V and J are TRBV15 and TRBJ1-3; D is undetermined. The CDR3 is 13 amino acids. CDR1 LNHNV and CDR2 YYDKDF come from the germline V gene (reference sequence). V gave up 1 base and J gave up 1 base, with 2 bases separating them. This CDR3 reads CATSRASGNTIYF. DNA for the CDR3: TGTGCCACCAGCAGAGCATCTGGAAACACCATATATTTT.

The chain couples TRBV5-1 to TRBJ1-1, with 8 bases identical to TRBD1. The CDR3 length is 15 residues. The V segment lost 4 bases and the J segment 3 bases; nucleotides outside the gene matches: 8. Germline values: CDR1 SGHRS, CDR2 YFSETQ. The CDR3 DNA sequence: TGCGCCAGCAGCCTAACAGGGGGGAGGGACACTGAAGCTTTCTTT. Protein sequence: CASSLTGGRDTEAFF.

The chain couples TRBV7-9 to TRBJ2-1; D gene uncertain. V lost 7 bases, J lost 0 bases, and 13 bases lay in between. The CDR3 has 15 residues. Germline V gene sequence: CDR1 SEHNR, CDR2 FQNEAQ (reference sequence). CDR3 sequence: CASTTTLNSYNEQFF. In DNA form, the CDR3 reads TGTGCCAGCACCACGACTCTCAACTCCTACAATGAGCAGTTCTTC.

This clone was counted once. V usage is TRBV7-6 and J usage is TRBJ1-2; TRBD1 aligns across 10 bases. The CDR3 extends over 16 amino acids. Germline values: CDR1 SGHVS, CDR2 FNYEAQ. The trim removed 3 bases at V and 4 bases at J, leaving 8 bases unmatched. The CDR3 DNA sequence: TGTGCCAGCAGCTTCGACGACAGGGGGCGCGGCTATGGCTACACCTTC. As protein: CASSFDDRGRGYGYTF.

This chain links TRBV2 with TRBJ2-6; D might be TRBD2 (7 bases). The CDR3 sequence is 16 residues long. The V gene's germline CDR1 is SNHLY and CDR2 FYNNEI. The V and J ends lost 8 bases and 1 base respectively, with 15 bases between them. The CDR3 is CASPGGPYSGANVLTF. In DNA, the CDR3 is TGTGCCAGCCCCGGGGGGCCCTATTCTGGGGCCAACGTCCTGACTTTC.

The J gene is TRBJ1-1, the V gene TRBV7-8; no clear D. The CDR3 consists of 13 residues. The V gene's germline CDR1 is SGHVS and CDR2 FQNEAQ. V gave up 2 bases and J gave up 4 bases, with 8 bases separating them. Here the CDR3 DNA reads TGTGCCAGCAGCTTAACTACCTCCACTGAAGCTTTCTTT. The encoded protein is CASSLTTSTEAFF.